The clone carrying this TCR beta chain has a handful of counts. Per the original methods: The assay estimated nucleated cells by amplifying reference gene primers. The data were produced by immunoSEQ multiplex PCR, yet TCRdb's version contains in-frame clones alone and is incomplete. That table gives V, J and clone size, and the DNA gave D and trimming. The table records approximately 290,000 clones, 89% of them present only once. CDR3 size: 15 residues. V dropped 6 bases and J dropped 4 bases, with 16 bases sitting between them. Germline V gene lookup returns CDR1 MNHNY and CDR2 SVGAGI (reference sequence). This specimen comes from a study of blood T cell repertoires in COVID-19. Study information: Samples came from the United States, Italy and Spain, spanning acute and convalescent COVID-19. T cells, B-cell-depleted T cells, or PBMCs provided the cDNA or gDNA that served as material.

Sequencing was done on a sample of peripheral blood. This clonotype originated in a young woman with COVID-19, enrolled during active disease. V usage is TRBV6-6 and J usage is TRBJ1-3; D might be TRBD1 (6 bases). The CDR3 loop reads CASRPGGAFGNTIYF. In DNA, the CDR3 is TGTGCCAGCAGGCCCGGGGGGGCGTTCGGAAACACCATATATTTT.